This T cell receptor beta chain was captured in a study of cytomegalovirus exposure and HLA in healthy donors. V gave up 6 bases and J gave up 5 bases; unmatched junction bases: 5. Germline CDR1 SGHNT, CDR2 YENEEA. The CDR3 length is 13 residues. Primers: 60 Vbeta forward and 13 Jbeta reverse. Using immunoSEQ multiplex PCR, the repertoire was profiled, and TCRdb retains in-frame clones only, with some absent. This table has more than 110,000 clones, about 80% appearing once. V usage is TRBV11-3 and J usage is TRBJ1-1, with 8 bases aligning to TRBD1. The sequencing input was PBMCs. This receptor was identified in a man aged 18 to 30 in good health and CMV-seronegative. CDR3 residues: CASRARQGTEAFF. CDR3 coding DNA: TGTGCCAGCAGAGCTAGACAGGGGACTGAAGCTTTCTTT. Full variable domain (rest looked up from reference TRBV11-3 and TRBJ1-1): EAGVVQSPRYKIIEKKQPVAFWCNPISGHNTLYWYLQNLGQGPELLIRYENEEAVDDSQLPKDRFSAERLKGVDSTLKIQPAELGDSAVYLCASRARQGTEAFFGQGTRLTVV.